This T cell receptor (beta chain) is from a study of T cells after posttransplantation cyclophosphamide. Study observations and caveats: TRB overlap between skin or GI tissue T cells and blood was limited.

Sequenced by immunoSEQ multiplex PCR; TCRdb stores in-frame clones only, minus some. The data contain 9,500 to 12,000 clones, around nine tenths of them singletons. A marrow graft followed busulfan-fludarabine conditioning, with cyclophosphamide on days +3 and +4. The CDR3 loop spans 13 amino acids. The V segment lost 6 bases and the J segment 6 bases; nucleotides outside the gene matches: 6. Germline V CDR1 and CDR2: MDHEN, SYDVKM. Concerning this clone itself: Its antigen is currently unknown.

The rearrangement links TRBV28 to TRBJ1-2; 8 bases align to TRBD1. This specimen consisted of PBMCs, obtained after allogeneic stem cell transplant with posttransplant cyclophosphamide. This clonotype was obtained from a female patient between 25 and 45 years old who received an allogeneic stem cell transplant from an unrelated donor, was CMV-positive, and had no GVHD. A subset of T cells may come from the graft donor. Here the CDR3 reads CASSLQGADGYTF. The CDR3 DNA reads TGTGCCAGCAGCCTTCAGGGGGCCGATGGCTACACCTTC.